These 12 T cell receptor beta chains originate from one sample sequenced in a study of blood T cell repertoires in COVID-19. The data were produced by immunoSEQ multiplex PCR, yet TCRdb's version contains in-frame clones alone and is incomplete. The sample gives fewer than 400,000 clones, about 90% of which show up once; approximately 1.5% is in the top ten. The sample was PBMCs or T cells enriched from blood (not recorded which). These receptors originate from a woman aged 25 to 39 who had recovered from COVID-19.

The chain employs TRBV27 and TRBJ1-4, with TRBD1 matching over 8 bases. CDR3 length: 14 amino acids. From germline, CDR1 is MNHEY and CDR2 SMNVEV (reference sequence). V dropped 4 bases and J dropped 8; count of bases not matched to a gene: 6. The CDR3 sequence: CASSSTGGEEKLFF. The CDR3 DNA reads TGTGCCAGCAGTTCCACAGGGGGGGAGGAAAAACTGTTTTTT.

The chain uses TRBV9 and TRBJ1-5; D is ambiguous. The ends were cut back, 5 bases at V and 0 bases at J, with 12 bases in the middle. This CDR3 is built from 15 residues. Germline V gene sequence: CDR1 SGDLS, CDR2 YYNGEE. CDR3 in amino acids: CASSPTGNSNQPQHF. CDR3 coding DNA: TGTGCCAGCAGTCCTACGGGGAATAGCAATCAGCCCCAGCATTTT.

This sequence joins TRBV6-5 and TRBJ1-5, with D tentatively TRBD1 (6 bases). V shed 8 bases and J shed 3 bases, with 14 bases lying between them. CDR3 length: 14 amino acids. CDR1 and CDR2 from the germline V gene are MNHEY and SVGAGI. The DNA of the CDR3 is TGTGCCAGCTCCCCCGACAGGAACAATCAGCCCCAGCATTTT. This gives the protein CASSPDRNNQPQHF.

This chain uses TRBV5-1 with TRBJ2-7; 8 bases are shared with TRBD1. This CDR3 region has 12 residues. Germline CDR1 and CDR2: SGHRS and YFSETQ. The trim removed 4 bases at V and 10 bases at J, leaving 7 bases unmatched. Here the CDR3 reads CASSPDRGVQYF. The CDR3 DNA reads TGCGCCAGCAGCCCCGACAGGGGAGTTCAGTACTTC.

CDR3 nucleotides: TGTGCCAGCAGTTTTTGGACAGGGTCCTACGAGCAGTACTTC. Its protein is CASSFWTGSYEQYF. The rearrangement joins TRBV28 to TRBJ2-7; 8 bases match TRBD1. Germline V gene sequence: CDR1 MDHEN, CDR2 SYDVKM. The trim removed 3 bases at V and 1 base at J, leaving 2 bases unmatched. The CDR3 sequence is 14 residues long.

This clone has just a few counts. The chain has TRBV19 and TRBJ2-7; 10 bases line up with TRBD1. There are 15 residues in the CDR3. The germline gives CDR1 LNHDA, CDR2 SQIVND (reference sequence). The junction had 1 base not matched to a gene; V was cut back by 1 base and J by 1 base. CDR3 residues: CASSIGQGASYEQYF. As DNA, the CDR3 is TGTGCCAGTAGTATAGGACAGGGGGCTTCCTACGAGCAGTACTTC.

The chain recombines TRBV9 with TRBJ1-2; 8 bases match TRBD1. There are 13 residues in the CDR3. V shed 3 bases, J shed 8 bases, and the junction held 6 bases outside the gene matches. Germline-derived CDR1 and CDR2 are SGDLS and YYNGEE. The CDR3 loop is CASSEGQVGGYTF. For the CDR3, the DNA is TGTGCCAGCAGCGAGGGACAGGTTGGGGGCTACACCTTC.

V is TRBV24-1 and J is TRBJ2-7, with D perhaps matching TRBD2 (6 bases). Per the germline V gene, CDR1 is KGHDR and CDR2 is SFDVKD. The V end lost 0 bases, the J end lost 5 bases, and 13 bases lay between the germline ends. The CDR3 has 15 amino acids. CDR3 sequence: CATSDLKGGGNEQYF. The CDR3 region has the DNA TGTGCCACCAGTGATTTGAAGGGAGGTGGAAACGAGCAGTACTTC.

The chain couples TRBV11-2 to TRBJ1-4; TRBD1 aligns across 10 bases. CDR3 length: 13 residues. Trimming at V came to 5 bases and at J to 15 bases, leaving 9 bases not matched to a gene. The germline gives CDR1 SGHAT, CDR2 FQNNGV. The CDR3 reads CASSTQTGTGVFF. The CDR3 DNA reads as TGTGCCAGCAGCACTCAAACCGGGACAGGGGTGTTTTTT. Together with reference TRBV11-2 and TRBJ1-4, the CDR3 gives the full variable domain: EAGVAQSPRYKIIEKRQSVAFWCNPISGHATLYWYQQILGQGPKLLIQFQNNGVVDDSQLPKDRFSAERLKGVDSTLKIQPAKLEDSAVYLCASSTQTGTGVFFGSGTQLSVL.

The chain couples TRBV6-2 or TRBV6-3 to TRBJ2-1; 12 nucleotides align to TRBD2. V was pared by 0 bases and J by 9 bases, with 6 bases of the junction left unmatched. The CDR3 runs 16 residues. Germline CDR1 and CDR2: MNHEY and SVGEGT. The CDR3 sequence is CASSYSTSGSPFEQFF. CDR3 DNA: TGTGCCAGCAGTTACTCGACTAGCGGGAGCCCCTTTGAGCAGTTCTTC.

This clone was seen just once. The V and J genes are TRBV5-4 and TRBJ2-7, with D possibly matching TRBD1 (5 bases). The CDR3 contains 14 residues. V was pared by 4 bases and J by 0 bases, with 11 bases between. CDR1 SGHNT and CDR2 YYREEE come from the germline V gene (reference sequence). The CDR3 sequence is CASSARQTSYEQYF. The CDR3 region has the DNA TGTGCCAGCAGCGCCAGACAGACCTCCTACGAGCAGTACTTC.

The chain couples TRBV11-2 to TRBJ1-2, with TRBD1 as a possible D gene (6 bases). CDR1 and CDR2 from the germline V gene are SGHAT and FQNNGV. Trimming took 5 bases from V and 7 from J, leaving 20 bases between them. The CDR3 is 15 residues long. The CDR3 loop reads CASSPRRWGLLGYTF. DNA for the CDR3: TGTGCCAGCAGCCCTCGCCGGTGGGGGCTCCTTGGCTACACCTTC. Full variable domain (rest looked up from reference TRBV11-2 and TRBJ1-2): EAGVAQSPRYKIIEKRQSVAFWCNPISGHATLYWYQQILGQGPKLLIQFQNNGVVDDSQLPKDRFSAERLKGVDSTLKIQPAKLEDSAVYLCASSPRRWGLLGYTFGSGTRLTVV.